Following are 20 T cell receptor beta chains from one sample sequenced in a study of vaccination effects on CD4 cells after COVID-19. What these receptors recognize is not known. This table comes from immunoSEQ multiplex PCR, and its TCRdb copy is limited to in-frame clones, with some not included. The profile shows roughly 64,000 clones, 55% to 75% of them singletons. It was after 10 days of culture that CD4+ T cells were isolated. The material sequenced was CD4+ T cells from PBMCs cultured without peptide, taken before COVID-19 vaccination. The receptors come from a human donor who had a prior SARS-CoV-2 infection.

V is TRBV5-5 and J is TRBJ2-1; 12 bases align to TRBD1. Trimming at V came to 4 bases and at J to 9 bases, leaving 8 bases not matched to a gene. Germline lookup yields CDR1 SGHKS and CDR2 YYEKEE (reference sequence). The CDR3 contains 15 residues. The CDR3 DNA is TGTGCCAGCAGCATGGGACAGGGGGCGCATTTTGAGCAGTTCTTC. Its translation is CASSMGQGAHFEQFF.

DNA for the CDR3: TGTGCCTGGGGAAGAGACCGTGGCTACACCTTC. It translates to CAWGRDRGYTF. The chain joins TRBV30 to TRBJ1-2; D remains unclear. The V gene's germline CDR1 is GTSNPN and CDR2 SVGIG (reference sequence). The CDR3 totals 11 residues. Trimming cost V 5 bases and J 7 bases, with 11 bases left between them.

J is TRBJ2-2 and V is TRBV11-2; no firm D call. The CDR3 spans 14 residues. Germline CDR1 reads SGHAT; CDR2 reads FQNNGV. Trimming removed 5 bases from V and 7 bases from J, with 14 bases in between. CDR3 coding DNA: TGTGCCAGCAGCCGGGCAACGCGACTCGGGGAGCTGTTTTTT. Amino acid sequence: CASSRATRLGELFF.

In its sample, this clone was seen once. J is TRBJ2-7 and V is TRBV12-3 or TRBV12-4; D might be TRBD2 (6 bases). The CDR3 runs to 11 residues. Trimming left V 3 bases short and J 9 bases short, with 9 bases between. CDR3 DNA sequence: TGTGCCAGCAGTTTGGAGGGAGGGCAGTACTTC. Amino acid sequence: CASSLEGGQYF.

J is TRBJ1-2 and V is TRBV19; D unclear. The CDR3 contains 14 residues. Germline assignment: CDR1 LNHDA and CDR2 SQIVND (reference sequence). V dropped 1 base and J dropped 4 bases, with 10 bases sitting between them. CDR3 in amino acids: CASSIAEGIYGYTF. The CDR3 nucleotides are TGTGCCAGTAGTATAGCGGAAGGGATCTATGGCTACACCTTC.

The chain carries TRBV11-3 and TRBJ2-2, with D tentatively TRBD1 or TRBD2 (6 bases each). CDR3 length: 16 amino acids. V lost 1 base, J lost 6 bases, and 15 bases lay in between. The germline CDR1 and CDR2 sequences are SGHNT and YENEEA. The chain's CDR3 is CASSLVGGGVAGELFF. Written as DNA, the CDR3 is TGTGCCAGCAGCTTAGTGGGGGGCGGCGTGGCCGGGGAGCTGTTTTTT.

This clone was found a few times. J is TRBJ1-5 and V is TRBV28, with 8 bases identical to TRBD1. Unmatched junction bases numbered 15, after V lost 4 bases and J lost 7 bases. In germline, CDR1 is MDHEN, CDR2 SYDVKM. The CDR3 runs 17 residues. The CDR3 DNA follows: TGTGCCAGCAGTTCGCTAACGGACAGGGCAAGGAGCCAGCCCCAGCATTTT. Its protein product is CASSSLTDRARSQPQHF.

The V gene is TRBV5-4, the J gene TRBJ2-1; 8 bases map to TRBD2. Germline assignment: CDR1 SGHNT and CDR2 YYREEE (reference sequence). J gave up 5 bases and V 0 bases, and 7 bases lay outside the gene matches. This CDR3 is 16 amino acids long. Written as DNA, the CDR3 is TGTGCCAGCAGCTTGGGTGGGACTAGTAGTCACAATGAGCAGTTCTTC. The encoded protein is CASSLGGTSSHNEQFF. Based on the CDR3 plus reference TRBV5-4 and TRBJ2-1, the full variable domain is ETGVTQSPTHLIKTRGQQVTLRCSSQSGHNTVSWYQQALGQGPQFIFQYYREEENGRGNFPPRFSGLQFPNYSSELNVNALELDDSALYLCASSLGGTSSHNEQFFGPGTRLTVL.

The chain employs TRBV7-2 and TRBJ1-3, with D maybe TRBD1 (5 bases). V gave up 3 bases and J gave up 6 bases, with 9 bases separating them. CDR1 and CDR2 (germline): SGHTA, FQGNSA. The CDR3 covers 13 residues. The CDR3 here is CASSFNRKNTIYF. The CDR3 nucleotides are TGTGCCAGCAGCTTTAACAGGAAAAACACCATATATTTT.

This chain uses TRBV7-9 with TRBJ2-5, with D maybe TRBD2 (6 bases). V was trimmed by 5 bases and J by 0 bases, leaving 10 bases between them. CDR1 is SEHNR and CDR2 is FQNEAQ in the germline V gene (reference sequence). CDR3 length: 14 residues. The CDR3 here is CASSPRLDQETQYF. In nucleotides, the CDR3 is TGTGCCAGCAGCCCCAGACTAGACCAAGAGACCCAGTACTTC.

V usage is TRBV29-1 and J usage is TRBJ1-1; a possible D gene is TRBD1 (6 bases). The V and J ends lost 3 bases and 1 base respectively, with 9 bases between them. The CDR3 loop spans 13 amino acids. Germline values: CDR1 SQVTM, CDR2 ANQGSEA. CDR3 DNA sequence: TGCAGCGTTGAGGACAGCGCGAACACTGAAGCTTTCTTT. This sequence encodes CSVEDSANTEAFF.

The chain carries TRBV3-1 (or the pseudogene TRBV3-2) and TRBJ2-7; D may be TRBD2 (6 bases). The germline CDR1 and CDR2 sequences are LGHDT and YNNKEL (reference sequence). This CDR3 has 16 residues. V was pared by 0 bases and J by 7 bases, with 19 bases between. Here the CDR3 reads CASSQDIAGQAGEQYF. Here the CDR3 DNA reads TGTGCCAGCAGCCAAGATATTGCTGGTCAGGCGGGAGAGCAGTACTTC.

V usage is TRBV5-1 and J usage is TRBJ2-5; 7 nucleotides align to TRBD2. The CDR3 is 14 amino acids. The V and J ends lost 6 bases and 2 bases, in that order; junction bases with no gene match: 7. CDR1 SGHRS and CDR2 YFSETQ come from the germline V gene. CDR3 DNA sequence: TGCGCCAGCAACGTGGGCGGGGGTCAAGAGACCCAGTACTTC. Protein: CASNVGGGQETQYF.

The rearrangement uses TRBV11-1 and TRBJ1-1; D remains unclear. In germline, CDR1 is SGHAT, CDR2 FQDESV (reference sequence). With 4 bases removed from V and 0 bases from J, the gap between germline ends came to 9 bases. CDR3 length: 14 residues. CDR3 bases: TGTGCCAGCAGCTCAAGGACCATGAACACTGAAGCTTTCTTT. Residues: CASSSRTMNTEAFF.

The chain is built from TRBV13 and TRBJ2-6; D remains ambiguous. V gave up 5 bases and J gave up 2 bases, with 10 bases separating them. Germline assignment: CDR1 PRHDT and CDR2 FYEKMQ (reference sequence). The CDR3 consists of 15 residues. The CDR3 coding sequence is TGTGCCAGCAGCGCTGGAAGTGCTGGGGCCAACGTCCTGACTTTC. This sequence encodes CASSAGSAGANVLTF.

The gene calls are TRBV18 and TRBJ1-5; D not resolved. The V and J ends lost 2 bases and 5 bases respectively, with 7 bases between them. From germline, CDR1 is KGHSH and CDR2 LQKENI. The CDR3 length is 13 residues. CDR3 in amino acids: CASSPGLDQPQHF. CDR3 nucleotide sequence: TGTGCCAGCTCACCAGGGTTGGATCAGCCCCAGCATTTT.

The chain recombines TRBV27 with TRBJ2-6; the D gene could be TRBD1 or TRBD2 (5 bases each). Trimming removed 6 bases at V and 2 bases at J, with 11 bases between. CDR1 is MNHEY and CDR2 is SMNVEV in the germline V gene (reference sequence). There are 15 residues in the CDR3. CDR3 DNA sequence: TGTGCCAGCAGCCAGGGACGGACTGGGGCCAACGTCCTGACTTTC. Amino acid sequence: CASSQGRTGANVLTF.

The V gene is TRBV5-4, the J gene TRBJ1-4, with D unresolved. Germline CDR1 SGHNT, CDR2 YYREEE (reference sequence). The CDR3 sequence is 13 residues long. Between the trimmed V and J ends, which lost 4 bases and 7 bases, there was a span of 11 bases. CDR3 nucleotides: TGTGCCAGCAGCCCCCAAGGGAGTGAAAAACTGTTTTTT. Protein: CASSPQGSEKLFF. Together with reference TRBV5-4 and TRBJ1-4, the CDR3 gives the full variable domain: ETGVTQSPTHLIKTRGQQVTLRCSSQSGHNTVSWYQQALGQGPQFIFQYYREEENGRGNFPPRFSGLQFPNYSSELNVNALELDDSALYLCASSPQGSEKLFFGSGTQLSVL.

The J gene is TRBJ1-2, the V gene TRBV11-3; 10 bases align to TRBD1. This CDR3 region has 14 residues. Germline V gene sequence: CDR1 SGHNT, CDR2 YENEEA. J lost 2 bases, V lost 5 bases, and 2 bases had no gene match. Here the CDR3 DNA reads TGTGCCAGCAGCGGGGACAGGGGAAACTATGGCTACACCTTC. The encoded protein is CASSGDRGNYGYTF.

J is TRBJ2-7 and V is TRBV10-3; TRBD2 agrees at 9 bases. Per germline, CDR1 ENHRY and CDR2 SYGVKD. The junction had 9 bases not matched to a gene; V was cut back by 5 bases and J by 7 bases. The length of the CDR3 is 14 residues. CDR3 sequence (DNA): TGTGCCATCAGTTACGTGGGACTAGCTAAAGAGCAGTACTTC. Protein product: CAISYVGLAKEQYF.